Presented here are 17 T cell receptor beta chains from one specimen sequenced in a study of metastatic and nonmetastatic thyroid tumors. TCRdb re-called the PCR reads via MiXCR. The sample yields 3,500 to 5,000 clones, approximately 29% seen once. Thyroid surgery took place with no prior treatment in any patient. Specimen: adjacent normal tissue. These receptors all stem from a male donor with papillary thyroid cancer or a benign thyroid nodule (not recorded which). Some clones in this sample may be carry-over from other donors' samples.

The chain couples TRBV20-1 to TRBJ2-2; D not resolved. The CDR3 covers 12 residues. V lost 3 bases and J lost 1, with 3 bases in between. CDR1 is DFQATT, CDR2 SNEGSKA, per germline (reference sequence). CDR3 sequence reads: CSASGNTGELFF. CDR3 coding DNA: TGCAGTGCTAGCGGGAACACCGGGGAGCTGTTTTTT.

The chain combines TRBV11-2 with TRBJ2-7; 10 bases align to TRBD2. J lost 4 bases, V lost 5 bases, and 14 bases had no gene match. Germline V gene data show CDR1 as SGHAT and CDR2 as FQNNGV. The CDR3 runs to 17 residues. The CDR3 loop reads CASSPGLAGEASYEQYF. The CDR3 nucleotides read TGTGCCAGCAGCCCGGGGCTAGCGGGAGAAGCCTCATACGAGCAGTACTTC.

This sequence joins TRBV30 and TRBJ1-4; maybe TRBD1 (6 bases). The CDR3 spans 15 residues. The germline gives CDR1 GTSNPN, CDR2 SVGIG (reference sequence). V lost 2 bases and J 8 bases, leaving 18 bases between the germline ends. The DNA of the CDR3 is TGTGCCTGGAGTATACTCCCGGGACAATGGGAAAAACTGTTTTTT. Amino acid sequence: CAWSILPGQWEKLFF. Complete variable domain (other parts from reference TRBV30 and TRBJ1-4): SQTIHQWPATLVQPVGSPLSLECTVEGTSNPNLYWYRQAAGRGLQLLFYSVGIGQISSEVPQNLSASRPQDRQFILSSKKLLLSDSGFYLCAWSILPGQWEKLFFGSGTQLSVL.

The chain recombines TRBV27 with TRBJ1-4, with 12 bases fitting TRBD1. V lost 6 bases to trimming and J lost 8 bases; unmatched junction nucleotides: 7. This CDR3 has 15 amino acids. The germline gives CDR1 MNHEY, CDR2 SMNVEV (reference sequence). CDR3 nucleotides: TGTGCCAGCAGCCCCGGGACAGGGGGCGGAGAAAAACTGTTTTTT. As protein: CASSPGTGGGEKLFF.

This chain uses TRBV6-5 with TRBJ1-1, with D possibly matching TRBD1 (5 bases). V was cut by 10 bases and J by 7 bases, with 13 bases left in between. There are 11 residues in the CDR3. Germline values: CDR1 MNHEY, CDR2 SVGAGI. CDR3 residues: CATRVGGEAFF. The CDR3 region has the DNA TGTGCCACCCGGGTGGGGGGTGAAGCTTTCTTT.

By proportion, this clone is large. The chain has TRBV12-3 or TRBV12-4 and TRBJ2-7; tentative D call: TRBD2 (6 bases). The V and J ends lost 3 bases and 0 bases respectively, with 9 bases between them. The CDR3 length is 14 residues. As DNA, the CDR3 is TGTGCCAGCAGTTTTTTCGGGGGCTCCTACGAGCAGTACTTC. This gives the protein CASSFFGGSYEQYF.

In its sample, this clone is large. The rearrangement uses TRBV6-1 and TRBJ2-7; D remains unclear. The V gene lost 3 bases and the J gene lost 1 base, with 7 bases spanning the gap. This CDR3 is 13 amino acids long. Germline-derived CDR1 and CDR2 are MNHNS and SASEGT. The CDR3 sequence is CASSELLSYEQYF. The DNA of the CDR3 is TGTGCCAGCAGTGAGCTACTTTCCTACGAGCAGTACTTC.

The V call is TRBV13, the J call TRBJ1-2; D is possibly TRBD1 (5 bases). Germline CDR1 is PRHDT and CDR2 is FYEKMQ (reference sequence). This CDR3 region has 14 residues. V dropped 5 bases and J dropped 5 bases, with 15 bases sitting between them. The CDR3, as DNA: TGTGCCAGCAGCGCCGGCAGGGCCAATTATGGCTACACCTTC. The encoded protein is CASSAGRANYGYTF.

This clone was observed a handful of times. The V gene is TRBV28, the J gene TRBJ1-1, with D possibly TRBD1 on 6 matching bases. Trimming shortened V by 3 bases and J by 6 bases, and 23 bases separated the two germline ends. The CDR3 contains 17 residues. Germline assignment: CDR1 MDHEN and CDR2 SYDVKM. The DNA for the CDR3 is TGTGCCAGCAGTTTCCTGAGTGGGGGGCGCATTAAGGCTGAAGCTTTCTTT. Translating it yields CASSFLSGGRIKAEAFF.

The V call is TRBV20-1, the J call TRBJ2-7; perhaps D is TRBD1 or TRBD2 (5 bases each). The CDR3 sequence is 14 residues long. V was trimmed by 6 bases and J by 0 bases, leaving 15 bases between them. The germline CDR1 and CDR2 sequences are DFQATT and SNEGSKA (reference sequence). CDR3 protein: CSAPLPGSSYEQYF. The DNA of the CDR3 is TGCAGTGCACCCCTGCCAGGGAGCTCCTACGAGCAGTACTTC.

This clone was counted between two and nine times. The CDR3 ends on some other residue instead of the conserved phenylalanine or tryptophan, so this is likely a read error. The gene calls are TRBV12-3 or TRBV12-4 and TRBJ1-5; 7 bases agree with TRBD1. The CDR3 extends over 14 amino acids. V lost 7 bases, J lost 3 bases, and 6 bases stayed unmatched. The CDR3 DNA reads TGTGCCAGCACCAGGACAGGAAACAATCAGCCCCAGCATTCT. It is translated as CASTRTGNNQPQHS.

As to this clone: One junction end disagrees with the germline gene, perhaps due to a read error. This rearrangement joins TRBV6-2 or TRBV6-3 to TRBJ2-7; a possible D gene is TRBD1 (5 bases). Germline V gene sequence: CDR1 MNHEY, CDR2 SVGEGT. CDR3 length: 16 residues. CDR3 bases: TGTGCCAGCAGTTACAGTACAGGAACGAGCTCCTACGAGGAGTACTTC. It specifies CASSYSTGTSSYEEYF.

The chain joins TRBV11-1 to TRBJ2-3, with D possibly being TRBD1 (7 bases). The CDR3 covers 16 residues. V lost 6 bases, J lost 0 bases, and 16 bases lay in between. In germline, CDR1 is SGHAT, CDR2 FQDESV (reference sequence). The CDR3 nucleotides are TGTGCCAGCAGAAATTGGGCAGGGGGGAGCACAGATACGCAGTATTTT. Its protein product is CASRNWAGGSTDTQYF.

By share, this clone ranks as medium-sized. The J gene is TRBJ2-3, the V gene TRBV5-1; D uncertain. The length of the CDR3 is 17 residues. The V end lost 5 bases, the J end lost 0 bases, and 19 bases lay between the germline ends. Germline loops: CDR1 SGHRS, CDR2 YFSETQ. The CDR3 sequence: CASRSQTPGFSTDTQYF. The CDR3 bases are TGCGCCAGCAGATCTCAGACCCCCGGTTTTAGCACAGATACGCAGTATTTT. Filled out from reference TRBV5-1 and TRBJ2-3, the complete variable domain reads KAGVTQTPRYLIKTRGQQVTLSCSPISGHRSVSWYQQTPGQGLQFLFEYFSETQRNKGNFPGRFSGRQFSNSRSEMNVSTLELGDSALYLCASRSQTPGFSTDTQYFGPGTRLTVL.

In regard to this clone: Sequence at one end of the junction differs from germline and may be a read error. The genes are TRBV6-1 and TRBJ2-7; perhaps TRBD2 as D (5 bases). This CDR3 region has 16 residues. Germline CDR1 is MNHNS and CDR2 is SASEGT. CDR3 residues: CASSSLHRGKKYELYF. The CDR3 nucleotides are TGTGCCAGCAGCTCCCTCCACAGAGGGAAGAAGTACGAGCTGTACTTC.

This sequence joins TRBV12-3 or TRBV12-4 and TRBJ2-5; D is perhaps TRBD2 (6 bases). The CDR3 sequence is 15 residues long. Trimming stripped 2 bases from V and 7 bases from J, with 17 bases between. CDR3: CASSLRSTQAGTQYF. The DNA for the CDR3 is TGTGCCAGCAGTTTAAGGTCGACTCAAGCGGGGACCCAGTACTTC.

The chain carries TRBV18 and TRBJ1-1, with 9 bases that match TRBD1. The CDR3 is 12 residues long. V gave up 3 bases and J gave up 14 bases; unmatched junction bases: 7. CDR1 and CDR2 (germline): KGHSH, LQKENI. The chain's CDR3 is CASSPGQGEVFF. In DNA form, the CDR3 reads TGTGCCAGCTCACCGGGACAGGGAGAGGTATTCTTT.